This T cell receptor beta chain was observed in a study of cytomegalovirus exposure and HLA in healthy donors. General study results and limits: Across all donors, roughly uniform sequencing depth was an assumption of the presence/absence analyses.

A remark on this clone: Its antigen is as yet unknown.

A multiplex PCR was run with 60 Vbeta primers and 13 Jbeta primers. Assay used: immunoSEQ multiplex PCR; TCRdb lists only in-frame clones, some missing. This table lists about 140,000 clones. The germline V gene encodes CDR1 MNHNY and CDR2 SVGAGI (reference sequence). The CDR3 has 14 residues. V was pared by 7 bases and J by 0 bases, with 4 bases of the junction left unmatched. V and J are TRBV6-6 and TRBJ2-7; 9 bases line up with TRBD1. This clonotype originated in a male donor in good health and CMV-seronegative. The source material was PBMCs. DNA of the CDR3: TGTGCCAGCAAACCGGACAGGGGCTCCTACGAGCAGTACTTC. Its translation is CASKPDRGSYEQYF.